This T cell receptor beta chain was recorded in a study of cytomegalovirus exposure and HLA in healthy donors. Whole-study context: Genotyping of roughly 400 donors showed that around 85% belonged to the Caucasian-associated ancestry cluster.

Both 60 Vbeta primers and 13 Jbeta primers went into the PCR. Profiled with immunoSEQ multiplex PCR; TCRdb holds only in-frame clones, not every one. The table records 160,000 or so clones, roughly four fifths of them present only once. This clonotype was sampled from a man in his fifties or sixties in good health and CMV-seronegative. What was sequenced was PBMCs.

The CDR3 coding sequence is TGTGCCAGCAGCGGACAGGGTCACACTGAAGCTTTCTTT. Translation gives CASSGQGHTEAFF. V and J are TRBV6-6 and TRBJ1-1, with 8 bases aligning to TRBD1. V lost 6 bases to trimming and J lost 3 bases; unmatched junction nucleotides: 3. The length of the CDR3 is 13 residues. Germline lookup yields CDR1 MNHNY and CDR2 SVGAGI (reference sequence).